The 30 T cell receptor beta chains below were found in one sample sequenced in a study of cytotoxic CD8 clonotypes in ibrutinib-treated CLL. Measured with immunoSEQ multiplex PCR; TCRdb has only the in-frame clones, and not every one. The sample has around 150,000 clones, around 80% seen once. This sample comprised PBMCs, obtained after 36 months of ibrutinib treatment. The origin of the receptors is a human donor with chronic lymphocytic leukemia.

The chain links TRBV7-3 to TRBJ2-2; D unclear. Germline V gives CDR1 SGHTA, CDR2 FQGTGA. The CDR3 consists of 16 residues. V was shortened by 4 bases and J by 4 bases, with 16 bases between the two germline ends. The CDR3 spells CASSYVSSMFTGELFF. The CDR3 DNA sequence: TGTGCCAGCAGCTATGTCTCTTCGATGTTCACCGGGGAGCTGTTTTTT.

The J gene is TRBJ1-4, the V gene TRBV2; maybe TRBD1 (5 bases). The CDR3 is made up of 15 amino acids. The germline CDR1 and CDR2 sequences are SNHLY and FYNNEI. V was cut by 4 bases and J by 6 bases, with 15 bases left in between. The CDR3 region is CASSGRVALYEKLFF. CDR3 in DNA: TGTGCCAGCAGTGGCAGGGTTGCCCTTTATGAAAAACTGTTTTTT.

This sequence joins TRBV19 and TRBJ1-5, with TRBD1 identical over 8 bases. V gave up 2 bases and J gave up 0 bases; unmatched junction bases: 9. Germline V gene data show CDR1 as LNHDA and CDR2 as SQIVND (reference sequence). This CDR3 has 18 residues. The CDR3 region is CASSIIGTGDISNQPQHF. DNA for the CDR3: TGTGCCAGTAGTATAATAGGGACAGGAGACATTAGCAATCAGCCCCAGCATTTT. The full variable domain, with the rest looked up from reference TRBV19 and TRBJ1-5, is DGGITQSPKYLFRKEGQNVTLSCEQNLNHDAMYWYRQDPGQGLRLIYYSQIVNDFQKGDIAEGYSVSREKKESFPLTVTSAQKNPTAFYLCASSIIGTGDISNQPQHFGDGTRLSIL.

The gene calls are TRBV15 and TRBJ1-1; TRBD1 aligns across 8 bases. The CDR3 has 15 amino acids. Germline-derived CDR1 and CDR2 are LNHNV and YYDKDF (reference sequence). J gave up 6 bases and V 2 bases, and 8 bases lay outside the gene matches. The CDR3 loop is CATSRTTQGAAEAFF. Here the CDR3 DNA reads TGTGCCACCAGCAGAACCACTCAGGGGGCGGCTGAAGCTTTCTTT.

The chain uses TRBV11-2 and TRBJ2-7; 7 bases agree with TRBD1. V lost 4 bases and J lost 2; bases outside the gene matches: 11. The CDR3 has 16 residues. From germline, CDR1 is SGHAT and CDR2 FQNNGV. CDR3 loop: CASSSNRGRGTYEQYF. The DNA for the CDR3 is TGTGCCAGCAGCTCAAACAGGGGAAGGGGAACCTACGAGCAGTACTTC.

About this clone: The sample has other DNA sequences that encode this CDR3 too. The chain has TRBV7-8 and TRBJ1-1; a weak D match, TRBD1 (6 bases). V was cut by 5 bases and J by 2 bases, with 12 bases left in between. The germline gives CDR1 SGHVS, CDR2 FQNEAQ. The CDR3 runs to 14 residues. The CDR3 loop is CASSPRTVNTEAFF. In DNA form, the CDR3 reads TGTGCCAGCAGCCCTCGGACAGTTAACACTGAAGCTTTCTTT.

This clone was found a few times. The rearrangement links TRBV19 to TRBJ2-7; a possible D gene is TRBD1 (5 bases). With 1 base removed from V and 6 bases from J, the gap between germline ends came to 7 bases. The CDR3 consists of 12 residues. CDR1 and CDR2 (germline): LNHDA, SQIVND (reference sequence). CDR3 in amino acids: CASSIGGAEQYF. CDR3 nucleotides: TGTGCCAGTAGTATAGGTGGGGCCGAGCAGTACTTC.

This rearrangement joins TRBV14 to TRBJ2-1, with TRBD2 matching over 10 bases. The CDR3 covers 15 residues. After removal of 4 bases from V and 9 bases from J, the junction contained 9 bases not matched to a gene. Per the germline V gene, CDR1 is SGHDN and CDR2 is FVKESK. This CDR3 reads CASSLVAGGRVEQFF. For the CDR3, the DNA is TGTGCCAGCAGCCTCGTAGCGGGAGGCCGGGTTGAGCAGTTCTTC.

The genes are TRBV7-9 and TRBJ1-1; D uncertain. The CDR3 runs 12 residues. CDR1 and CDR2 (germline): SEHNR, FQNEAQ (reference sequence). V lost 5 bases and J 8 bases, leaving 12 bases between the germline ends. The DNA of the CDR3 is TGTGCCAGCAGCCCAGCCGCGGGGGAAGCTTTCTTT. Translated, it gives CASSPAAGEAFF.

This clone was seen a single time. The sample carries other DNA sequences with the same CDR3. The chain has TRBV30 and TRBJ1-4; D not resolved. Germline loops: CDR1 GTSNPN, CDR2 SVGIG (reference sequence). This CDR3 spans 11 amino acids. V lost 2 bases to trimming and J lost 5 bases, with 3 bases between them. The CDR3 coding sequence is TGTGCCTGGAGTACAAATGAAAAACTGTTTTTT. This gives the protein CAWSTNEKLFF.

The chain combines TRBV25-1 with TRBJ2-3, with D maybe TRBD1 (6 bases). Germline V lookup: CDR1 MGHDK, CDR2 SYGVNS. The CDR3 extends over 14 amino acids. V lost 5 bases and J lost 1, with 10 bases in between. CDR3 DNA sequence: TGTGCCAGCAGTAGGGCAGGGGGCACAGATACGCAGTATTTT. Residues: CASSRAGGTDTQYF.

This clone was observed once. V and J are TRBV5-4 and TRBJ2-5; TRBD1 matches 7 bases. The CDR3 contains 14 residues. Germline V gene data show CDR1 as SGHNT and CDR2 as YYREEE (reference sequence). Losses at the gene ends were 5 bases for V and 4 bases for J; bases not matched to a gene: 8. This CDR3 is CASSPQGIRETQYF. Here the CDR3 DNA reads TGTGCCAGCAGTCCACAGGGGATTAGAGAGACCCAGTACTTC.

The chain couples TRBV11-2 to TRBJ2-7, with 7 bases matching TRBD1. CDR1 SGHAT and CDR2 FQNNGV come from the germline V gene. V shed 3 bases and J 3 bases; nucleotides not matched to a gene: 2. This CDR3 contains 13 residues. The CDR3, as DNA: TGTGCCAGCAGCTTGACAGGGTTCTACGAGCAGTACTTC. Amino acid sequence: CASSLTGFYEQYF.

This clone is a singleton in its sample. The rearrangement uses TRBV7-9 and TRBJ2-3; 7 nucleotides align to TRBD1. Germline loops: CDR1 SEHNR, CDR2 FQNEAQ (reference sequence). With 5 bases clipped from V and 5 bases from J, the junction kept 7 bases outside the gene matches. CDR3 size: 14 residues. CDR3 sequence: CASSAPTGIDTQYF. The CDR3 DNA is TGTGCCAGCAGCGCACCGACAGGGATAGATACGCAGTATTTT.

This rearrangement joins TRBV5-1 to TRBJ1-2; D unresolved. The CDR3 runs to 11 residues. Germline CDR1 and CDR2: SGHRS and YFSETQ. V was cut by 6 bases and J by 5 bases, with 8 bases left in between. The CDR3 DNA follows: TGCGCCAGCACCCATGGATATGGCTACACCTTC. It specifies CASTHGYGYTF.

This rearrangement joins TRBV5-6 to TRBJ2-1; D unresolved. V lost 2 bases and J 5 bases, leaving 5 bases between the germline ends. Germline V gene data show CDR1 as SGHDT and CDR2 as YYEEEE. The CDR3 has 12 residues. This chain's CDR3 is CASSFVDNEQFF. DNA for the CDR3: TGTGCCAGCAGCTTCGTTGACAATGAGCAGTTCTTC.

This clone showed up just a few times. This chain links TRBV5-1 with TRBJ1-5; D gene unclear. The CDR3 runs to 13 residues. V was shortened by 0 bases and J by 7 bases, with 8 bases between the two germline ends. The germline V gene encodes CDR1 SGHRS and CDR2 YFSETQ. CDR3 region: CASSLDRAQPQHF. CDR3 coding DNA: TGCGCCAGCAGCTTGGATAGGGCCCAGCCCCAGCATTTT.

The V gene is TRBV28, the J gene TRBJ2-5, with 8 bases lining up with TRBD1. Per germline, CDR1 MDHEN and CDR2 SYDVKM. J gave up 4 bases and V 2 bases, and 6 bases lay outside the gene matches. The CDR3 runs 15 residues. For the CDR3, the DNA is TGTGCCAGCAGTTTAGGGCCAGGGGGCAGAGAGACCCAGTACTTC. It encodes CASSLGPGGRETQYF.

V is TRBV9 and J is TRBJ1-1, with D possibly matching TRBD1 (5 bases). Trimming took off 3 bases at V and 11 bases at J, with 17 bases between the two ends. This CDR3 has 13 residues. CDR1 and CDR2 (germline): SGDLS, YYNGEE. Here the CDR3 reads CASSADLGPRAFF. Here the CDR3 DNA reads TGTGCCAGCAGCGCCGACTTGGGGCCGCGGGCTTTCTTT.

The chain recombines TRBV30 with TRBJ1-5, with 8 bases lining up with TRBD1. Per the germline V gene, CDR1 is GTSNPN and CDR2 is SVGIG (reference sequence). With V trimmed by 1 base and J by 4 bases, 6 bases remained unmatched. The CDR3 runs 15 residues. The DNA for the CDR3 is TGTGCCTGGAGTGAAGGACAGGGTGGAAATCAGCCCCAGCATTTT. Its translation: CAWSEGQGGNQPQHF.

The chain carries TRBV28 and TRBJ1-5; D is unresolved. Germline assignment: CDR1 MDHEN and CDR2 SYDVKM. The CDR3 contains 13 residues. V was trimmed by 4 bases and J by 4 bases, leaving 8 bases between them. The CDR3 reads CASSWGTNQPQHF. CDR3 nucleotides: TGTGCCAGCAGTTGGGGTACAAATCAGCCCCAGCATTTT.

This clone was detected once. Here the CDR3 DNA reads TGTGCCTGGAGCCTTTCCTGGACTAGCGGAAGAACAGATACGCAGTATTTT. Its translation: CAWSLSWTSGRTDTQYF. The J gene is TRBJ2-3, the V gene TRBV30, with TRBD2 matching over 10 bases. The CDR3 has 17 amino acids. Germline V CDR1 and CDR2: GTSNPN, SVGIG (reference sequence). Trimming removed 3 bases from V and 3 bases from J; junction bases left unmatched: 12.

The chain is built from TRBV27 and TRBJ2-7; D tentatively fits TRBD1 or TRBD2 (5 bases each). CDR1 and CDR2 (germline): MNHEY, SMNVEV (reference sequence). This CDR3 region has 13 residues. V lost 4 bases and J 6 bases, leaving 13 bases between the germline ends. The CDR3 loop reads CASSSPRAGEQYF. CDR3 nucleotide sequence: TGTGCCAGCAGTTCCCCCAGGGCGGGCGAGCAGTACTTC.

The V gene is TRBV10-1, the J gene TRBJ2-3; either TRBD1 or TRBD2 may supply D (5 bases each). Germline assignment: CDR1 WNHNN and CDR2 SYGVQD (reference sequence). The CDR3 runs 18 residues. Between the trimmed V and J ends, which lost 6 bases and 6 bases, there was a span of 28 bases. The CDR3 bases are TGCGCCAGCAGCGAACCCCCGGGCGCGGTGGGGGATTGGGATACGCAGTATTTT. It specifies CASSEPPGAVGDWDTQYF.

The V gene is TRBV5-1, the J gene TRBJ1-2; 8 bases match TRBD1. CDR3 length: 17 residues. Germline V gene sequence: CDR1 SGHRS, CDR2 YFSETQ. V trimming: 0 bases; J trimming: 4 bases; junction bases outside the gene matches: 11. The CDR3 coding sequence is TGCGCCAGCAGCTTGGCTAGGGACAGGCTCCGTTCCTATGGCTACACCTTC. Amino acids: CASSLARDRLRSYGYTF.

The J gene is TRBJ1-1, the V gene TRBV19, with D unclear. Germline CDR1 and CDR2: LNHDA and SQIVND (reference sequence). CDR3 size: 14 residues. The V and J ends lost 0 bases and 6 bases respectively, with 11 bases between them. The CDR3 spells CASSIDRGGPEAFF. Written as DNA, the CDR3 is TGTGCCAGTAGTATAGATCGGGGTGGGCCTGAAGCTTTCTTT. The full variable domain, rest sourced from reference TRBV19 and TRBJ1-1, is DGGITQSPKYLFRKEGQNVTLSCEQNLNHDAMYWYRQDPGQGLRLIYYSQIVNDFQKGDIAEGYSVSREKKESFPLTVTSAQKNPTAFYLCASSIDRGGPEAFFGQGTRLTVV.

The chain couples TRBV5-1 to TRBJ2-7; a possible D gene is TRBD2 (6 bases). Germline lookup yields CDR1 SGHRS and CDR2 YFSETQ. Trimming left V 3 bases short and J 2 bases short, with 15 bases between. This CDR3 is built from 15 residues. CDR3 coding DNA: TGCGCCAGCAGCTCCGGGGTCGGGAGAACCTACGAGCAGTACTTC. It yields the protein CASSSGVGRTYEQYF.

V and J are TRBV11-2 and TRBJ1-4, with no clear D. The germline V gene encodes CDR1 SGHAT and CDR2 FQNNGV. The V and J ends lost 1 base and 4 bases respectively, with 13 bases between them. The length of the CDR3 is 16 residues. The CDR3 region has the DNA TGTGCCAGCAGCTTAGTGGTGGGCCCGGATAATGAAAAACTGTTTTTT. It yields the protein CASSLVVGPDNEKLFF.

V usage is TRBV30 and J usage is TRBJ2-7, with D possibly being TRBD1 or TRBD2 (5 bases each). The CDR3 is made up of 12 amino acids. Trimming took off 5 bases at V and 3 bases at J, with 11 bases between the two ends. CDR1 and CDR2 (germline): GTSNPN, SVGIG (reference sequence). The CDR3 is CAWDTGGYEQYF. The CDR3 DNA sequence: TGTGCCTGGGATACAGGAGGCTACGAGCAGTACTTC.

In this sample, this clone turned up once. V is TRBV12-5 and J is TRBJ2-1; the match to TRBD2 covers 9 bases. Germline V gene sequence: CDR1 LGHNT, CDR2 FRNRAP. The V gene end was trimmed by 1 base and the J gene end by 6 bases; junction bases not matched to a gene: 7. There are 16 residues in the CDR3. The CDR3 DNA follows: TGTGCTAGTGGTTTGGGACTAGCGGTATGGCGCAATGAGCAGTTCTTC. Translation: CASGLGLAVWRNEQFF.